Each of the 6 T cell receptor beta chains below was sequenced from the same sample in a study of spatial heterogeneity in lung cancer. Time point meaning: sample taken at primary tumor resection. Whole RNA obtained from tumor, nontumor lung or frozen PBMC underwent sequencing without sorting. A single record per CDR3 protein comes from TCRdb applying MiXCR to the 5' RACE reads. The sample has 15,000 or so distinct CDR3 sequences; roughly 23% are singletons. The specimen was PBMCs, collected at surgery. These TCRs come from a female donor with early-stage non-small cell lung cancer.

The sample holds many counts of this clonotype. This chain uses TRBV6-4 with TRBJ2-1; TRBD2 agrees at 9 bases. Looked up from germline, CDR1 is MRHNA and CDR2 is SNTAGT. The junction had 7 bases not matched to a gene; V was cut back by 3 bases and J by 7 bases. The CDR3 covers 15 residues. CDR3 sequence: CASSEGGLAANEQFF. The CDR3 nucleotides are TGTGCCAGCAGTGAAGGGGGACTAGCCGCAAATGAGCAGTTCTTC.

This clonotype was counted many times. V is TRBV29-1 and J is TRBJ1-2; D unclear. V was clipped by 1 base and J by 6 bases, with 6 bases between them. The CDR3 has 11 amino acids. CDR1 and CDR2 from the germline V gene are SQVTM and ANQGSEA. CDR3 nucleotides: TGCAGCGTTGAAGGAGTCGATGGCTACACCTTC. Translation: CSVEGVDGYTF.

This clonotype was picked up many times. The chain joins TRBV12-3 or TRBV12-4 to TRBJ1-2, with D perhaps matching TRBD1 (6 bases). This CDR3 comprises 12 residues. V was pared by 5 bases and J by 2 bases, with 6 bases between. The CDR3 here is CASSQGNYGYTF. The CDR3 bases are TGTGCCAGCAGTCAGGGGAACTATGGCTACACCTTC.

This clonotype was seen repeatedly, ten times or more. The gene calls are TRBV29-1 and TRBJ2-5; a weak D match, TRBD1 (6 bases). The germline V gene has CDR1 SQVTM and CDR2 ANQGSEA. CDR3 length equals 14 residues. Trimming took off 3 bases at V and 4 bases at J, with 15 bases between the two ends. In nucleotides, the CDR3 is TGCAGCGTTGAGGTCACACAGGGTGGAGAGACCCAGTACTTC. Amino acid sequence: CSVEVTQGGETQYF.

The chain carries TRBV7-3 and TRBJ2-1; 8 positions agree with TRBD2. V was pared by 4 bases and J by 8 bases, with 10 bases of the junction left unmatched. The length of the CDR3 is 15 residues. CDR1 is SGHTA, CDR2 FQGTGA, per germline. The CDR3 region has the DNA TGTGCCAGCAGCTCGGGACTAGACCTTTCCGATGAGCAGTTCTTC. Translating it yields CASSSGLDLSDEQFF.

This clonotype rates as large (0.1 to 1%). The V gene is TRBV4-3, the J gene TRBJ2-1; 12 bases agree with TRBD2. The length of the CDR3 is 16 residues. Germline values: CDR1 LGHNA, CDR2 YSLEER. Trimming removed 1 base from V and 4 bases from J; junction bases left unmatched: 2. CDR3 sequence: CASSQGTSGDYNEQFF. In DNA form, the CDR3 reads TGCGCCAGCAGCCAAGGGACTAGCGGGGATTACAATGAGCAGTTCTTC.